This TCR beta chain was identified in a study of blood T cell repertoires in COVID-19. Study-wide background: The United States, Italy and Spain provided the acute and convalescent COVID-19 samples.

Under the authors' procedure: Amplifying reference gene primers gave estimates of nucleated cell counts. Here immunoSEQ multiplex PCR was the method, and the copy in TCRdb shows in-frame clones only, minus some. D and trimming come from the DNA, and the V and J calls and clone size come from that table. The data contain about 34,000 clones, about 80% of them seen just once; the ten biggest clones take up around 14%. The CDR3 consists of 16 residues. V was pared by 1 base and J by 3 bases, with 14 bases between. Germline loops: CDR1 MGHRA, CDR2 YSYEKL. The chain carries TRBV4-1 and TRBJ2-3, with a tentative D call TRBD1 (6 bases). This receptor was identified in a woman between 65 and 79 years old with acute or convalescent COVID-19. The sample consisted of peripheral blood. The CDR3 region is CASSQVVLGATDTQYF. DNA for the CDR3: TGCGCCAGCAGCCAAGTGGTTTTGGGGGCTACAGATACGCAGTATTTT.